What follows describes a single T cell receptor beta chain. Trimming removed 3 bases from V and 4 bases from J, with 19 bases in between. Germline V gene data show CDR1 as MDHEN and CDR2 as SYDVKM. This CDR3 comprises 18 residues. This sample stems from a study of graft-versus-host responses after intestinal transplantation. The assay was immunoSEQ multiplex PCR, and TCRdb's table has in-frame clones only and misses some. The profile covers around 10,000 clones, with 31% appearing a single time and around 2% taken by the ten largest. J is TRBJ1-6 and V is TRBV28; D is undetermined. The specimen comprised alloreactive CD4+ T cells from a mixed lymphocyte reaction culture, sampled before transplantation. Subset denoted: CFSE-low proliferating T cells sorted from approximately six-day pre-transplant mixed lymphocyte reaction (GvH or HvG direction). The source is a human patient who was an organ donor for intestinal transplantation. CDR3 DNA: TGTGCCAGCAGTTTTCGGGTTCTAAGAAGGTTTTATAATTCACCCCTCCACTTT. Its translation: CASSFRVLRRFYNSPLHF.